Sequencing of this T cell receptor (beta chain) was carried out in a study of blood T cell repertoires in COVID-19. In the study overall: Collection of acute and convalescent COVID-19 samples took place in the United States, Italy and Spain. PBMCs, B-cell-depleted T cells, or T cells were the source of the cDNA or gDNA that made up the material.

Profiling relied on immunoSEQ multiplex PCR, and the TCRdb table lists in-frame clones only, not all of them. This sample yields hundreds of thousands of clones, of which approximately 86% are seen a single time; around 1.3% belongs to the top ten. CDR3 length: 16 amino acids. Germline V lookup: CDR1 ENHRY, CDR2 SYGVKD. V lost 2 bases to trimming and J lost 5 bases; unmatched junction nucleotides: 11. Enrolment of Seattle patients took place during active infection, and they were followed longitudinally. This receptor was obtained from a woman under 40 with COVID-19, enrolled during active disease. The sequencing input was peripheral blood. The V call is TRBV10-3, the J call TRBJ1-2, with TRBD1 matching over 7 bases. CDR3 DNA: TGTGCCATCAGTGAGGTCCAGGGGGGAATTCGGTATGGCTACACCTTC. Its translation is CAISEVQGGIRYGYTF.